These T cell receptor beta chains were read from a single sample in a study of T cell changes during pregnancy in multiple sclerosis. Profiled with immunoSEQ multiplex PCR; TCRdb holds only in-frame clones, not every one. This table has 28,000 or so clones, about 89% appearing once. Sequencing used CD8+ T cells from peripheral blood mononuclear cells, obtained before pregnancy. The source is a female donor with multiple sclerosis, enrolled in a pregnancy study. Both conserved end residues are part of each CDR3. Fields, in order: V gene, clone size, D gene, J gene, CDR3 DNA, CDR3 protein. D genes are given only for firm matches. Clone size is stated in some rows and not others, as once, few, many or a class when expanded.

v_call: TRBV28; clone_size: -; d_call: TRBD2; j_call: TRBJ2-7; cdr3_nt: TGTGCCAGCAGCGGCCCATGGACTAGCGGGAGCTACGAGCAGTACTTC; cdr3_aa: CASSGPWTSGSYEQYF
v_call: TRBV11-3; clone_size: -; d_call: -; j_call: TRBJ2-1; cdr3_nt: TGTGCCAGCAGCACAGCGGAGAGAGCGCGGATCTCCTACAATGAGCAGTTCTTC; cdr3_aa: CASSTAERARISYNEQFF
v_call: TRBV29-1; clone_size: -; d_call: TRBD2; j_call: TRBJ2-5; cdr3_nt: TGCAGCGCCCGGGGACTAGCGGGAGGAAAAATTGATTTAGAGACCCAGTACTTC; cdr3_aa: CSARGLAGGKIDLETQYF
v_call: TRBV29-1; clone_size: -; d_call: -; j_call: TRBJ2-1; cdr3_nt: TGCAGCGTTGTTTTCGGAGGGCCAAGCAATGAGCAGTTCTTC; cdr3_aa: CSVVFGGPSNEQFF
v_call: TRBV27; clone_size: -; d_call: TRBD2; j_call: TRBJ2-1; cdr3_nt: TGTGCCAGCAGTCTCGGGACTAGGGGATACAATGAGCAGTTCTTC; cdr3_aa: CASSLGTRGYNEQFF
v_call: TRBV7-9; clone_size: -; d_call: TRBD1; j_call: TRBJ2-7; cdr3_nt: TGTGCCAGCAGCTCCCGGGACAGGGGGTACGAGCAGTACTTC; cdr3_aa: CASSSRDRGYEQYF
v_call: TRBV12-5; clone_size: once; d_call: -; j_call: TRBJ1-1; cdr3_nt: TGTGCTAGTGGTTTAGAGGGGGGGAGAACTGAAGCTTTCTTT; cdr3_aa: CASGLEGGRTEAFF
v_call: TRBV10-3; clone_size: -; d_call: TRBD2; j_call: TRBJ2-6; cdr3_nt: TGTGCCATAAGACTAGCGGGAGATTCAGGTGGGGCCAACGTCCTGACTTTC; cdr3_aa: CAIRLAGDSGGANVLTF
v_call: TRBV13; clone_size: -; d_call: -; j_call: TRBJ2-7; cdr3_nt: TGTGCCAGCAGCTTAGCGCAGCAGGTCGAGCAGTACTTC; cdr3_aa: CASSLAQQVEQYF
v_call: TRBV27; clone_size: -; d_call: TRBD1; j_call: TRBJ2-1; cdr3_nt: TGTGCCAGCAGGCTCACAGGGGGCGATGAGCAGTTCTTC; cdr3_aa: CASRLTGGDEQFF
v_call: TRBV29-1; clone_size: once; d_call: -; j_call: TRBJ2-1; cdr3_nt: TGCAGCGTTGAACTTCAACTGACCTACAATGAGCAGTTCTTC; cdr3_aa: CSVELQLTYNEQFF
v_call: TRBV11-2; clone_size: -; d_call: -; j_call: TRBJ1-2; cdr3_nt: TGTGCCAGCAGCTTCATAACAGGGAGCAACTATGGCTACACCTTC; cdr3_aa: CASSFITGSNYGYTF
v_call: TRBV19; clone_size: -; d_call: TRBD1; j_call: TRBJ1-1; cdr3_nt: TGTGCCACAAGGGACAGCCCCAACCCTCTTACCGCTTTCTTT; cdr3_aa: CATRDSPNPLTAFF
v_call: TRBV27; clone_size: -; d_call: -; j_call: TRBJ2-5; cdr3_nt: TGTGCCAGCAAGAGAGGGATCGAGGAAGAGACCCAGTACTTC; cdr3_aa: CASKRGIEEETQYF
v_call: TRBV29-1; clone_size: once; d_call: -; j_call: TRBJ1-1; cdr3_nt: TGCAGCGTTGAACTAGGGAACACTGAAGCTTTCTTT; cdr3_aa: CSVELGNTEAFF
v_call: TRBV27; clone_size: -; d_call: -; j_call: TRBJ2-7; cdr3_nt: TGTGCCAGCAGTTCCAATACTCAGGGGATCCCCTACGAGCAGTACTTC; cdr3_aa: CASSSNTQGIPYEQYF
v_call: TRBV5-1; clone_size: -; d_call: TRBD2; j_call: TRBJ2-7; cdr3_nt: TGCGCCAGCAGCTTGGAGGATTCTAGCGGGACCGAGCAGTACTTC; cdr3_aa: CASSLEDSSGTEQYF
v_call: TRBV4-1; clone_size: many; d_call: TRBD2; j_call: TRBJ2-7; cdr3_nt: TGCGCCAGCAGCCAAAGGGGACTAGCGGGAGAGGCCTACGAGCAGTACTTC; cdr3_aa: CASSQRGLAGEAYEQYF